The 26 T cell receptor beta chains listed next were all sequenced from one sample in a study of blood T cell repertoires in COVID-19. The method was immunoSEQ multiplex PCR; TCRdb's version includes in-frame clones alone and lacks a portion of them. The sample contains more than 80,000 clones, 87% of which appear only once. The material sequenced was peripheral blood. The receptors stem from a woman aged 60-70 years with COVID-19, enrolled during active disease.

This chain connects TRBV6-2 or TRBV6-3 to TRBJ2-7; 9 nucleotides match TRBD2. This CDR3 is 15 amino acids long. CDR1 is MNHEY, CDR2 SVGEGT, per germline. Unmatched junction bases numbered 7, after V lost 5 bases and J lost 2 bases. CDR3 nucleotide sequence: TGTGCCAGCAGTCGCCCAAGCGGGGGGACCTACGAGCAGTACTTC. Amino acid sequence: CASSRPSGGTYEQYF.

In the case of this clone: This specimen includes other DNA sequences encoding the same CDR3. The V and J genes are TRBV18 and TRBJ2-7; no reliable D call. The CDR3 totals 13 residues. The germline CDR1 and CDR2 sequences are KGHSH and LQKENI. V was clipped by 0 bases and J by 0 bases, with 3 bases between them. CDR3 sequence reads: CASSPPSSYEQYF. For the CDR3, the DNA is TGTGCCAGCTCACCACCTAGCTCCTACGAGCAGTACTTC.

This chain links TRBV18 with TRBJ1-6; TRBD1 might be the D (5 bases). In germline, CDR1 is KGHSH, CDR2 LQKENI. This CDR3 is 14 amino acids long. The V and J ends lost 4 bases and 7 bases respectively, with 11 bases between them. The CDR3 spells CASSRQGTNSPLHF. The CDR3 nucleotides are TGTGCCAGCTCACGTCAGGGAACAAATTCACCCCTCCACTTT.

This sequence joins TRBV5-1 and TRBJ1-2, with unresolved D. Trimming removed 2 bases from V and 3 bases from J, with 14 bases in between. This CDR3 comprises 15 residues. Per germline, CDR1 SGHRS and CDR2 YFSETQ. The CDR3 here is CASSFSRRIDYGYTF. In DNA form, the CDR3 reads TGCGCCAGCAGCTTTTCCAGGCGTATAGACTATGGCTACACCTTC.

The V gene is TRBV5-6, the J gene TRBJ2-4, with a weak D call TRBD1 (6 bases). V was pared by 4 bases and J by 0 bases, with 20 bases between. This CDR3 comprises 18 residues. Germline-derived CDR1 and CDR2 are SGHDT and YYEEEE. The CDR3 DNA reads TGTGCCAGCAGCCAAACACTCGGACAGCCGTTAGCCAAAAACATTCAGTACTTC. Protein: CASSQTLGQPLAKNIQYF. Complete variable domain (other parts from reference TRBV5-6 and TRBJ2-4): DAGVTQSPTHLIKTRGQQVTLRCSPKSGHDTVSWYQQALGQGPQFIFQYYEEEERQRGNFPDRFSGHQFPNYSSELNVNALLLGDSALYLCASSQTLGQPLAKNIQYFGAGTRLSVL.

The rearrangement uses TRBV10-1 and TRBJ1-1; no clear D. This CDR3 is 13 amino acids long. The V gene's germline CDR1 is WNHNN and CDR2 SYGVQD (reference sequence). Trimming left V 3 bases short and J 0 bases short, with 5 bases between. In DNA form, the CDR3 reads TGCGCCAGCAGTGAACAGCTGAACACTGAAGCTTTCTTT. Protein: CASSEQLNTEAFF.

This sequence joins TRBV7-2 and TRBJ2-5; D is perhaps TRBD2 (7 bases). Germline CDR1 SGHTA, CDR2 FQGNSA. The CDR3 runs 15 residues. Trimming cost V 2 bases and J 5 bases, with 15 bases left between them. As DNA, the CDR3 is TGTGCCAGCAGCTTATGGTCCGGGGGGCTTGAGACCCAGTACTTC. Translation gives CASSLWSGGLETQYF.

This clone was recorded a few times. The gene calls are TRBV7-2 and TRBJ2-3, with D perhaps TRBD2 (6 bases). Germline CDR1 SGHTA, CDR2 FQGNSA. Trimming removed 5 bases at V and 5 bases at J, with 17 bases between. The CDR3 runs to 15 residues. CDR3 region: CASSGPGRGLDTQYF. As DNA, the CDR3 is TGTGCCAGCAGCGGTCCCGGGCGGGGACTAGATACGCAGTATTTT.

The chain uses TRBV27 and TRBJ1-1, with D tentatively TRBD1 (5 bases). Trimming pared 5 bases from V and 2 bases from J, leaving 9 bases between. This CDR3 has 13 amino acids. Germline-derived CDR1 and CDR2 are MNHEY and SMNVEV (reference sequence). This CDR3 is CASSDRFNTEAFF. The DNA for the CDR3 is TGTGCCAGCAGTGACAGATTTAACACTGAAGCTTTCTTT.

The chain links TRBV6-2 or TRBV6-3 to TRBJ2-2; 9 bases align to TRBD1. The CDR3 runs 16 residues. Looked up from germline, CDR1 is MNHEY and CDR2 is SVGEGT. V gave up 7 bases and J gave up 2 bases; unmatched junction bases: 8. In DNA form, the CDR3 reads TGTGCCAGCAACCCCAACAGGGGGCTTAACACCGGGGAGCTGTTTTTT. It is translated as CASNPNRGLNTGELFF.

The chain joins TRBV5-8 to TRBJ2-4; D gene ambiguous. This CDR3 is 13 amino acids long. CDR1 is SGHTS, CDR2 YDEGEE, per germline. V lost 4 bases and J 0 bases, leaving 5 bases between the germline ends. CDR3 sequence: CASSGLAKNIQYF. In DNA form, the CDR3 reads TGTGCCAGCAGCGGGCTAGCCAAAAACATTCAGTACTTC. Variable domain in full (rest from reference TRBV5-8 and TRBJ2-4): EAGVTQSPTHLIKTRGQQATLRCSPISGHTSVYWYQQALGLGLQFLLWYDEGEERNRGNFPPRFSGRQFPNYSSELNVNALELEDSALYLCASSGLAKNIQYFGAGTRLSVL.

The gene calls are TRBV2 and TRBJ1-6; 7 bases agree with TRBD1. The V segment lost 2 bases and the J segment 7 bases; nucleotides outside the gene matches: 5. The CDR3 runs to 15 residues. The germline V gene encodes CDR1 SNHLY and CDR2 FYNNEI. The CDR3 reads CASSEQQGRNSPLHF. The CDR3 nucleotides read TGTGCCAGCAGTGAACAACAGGGGCGGAATTCACCCCTCCACTTT.

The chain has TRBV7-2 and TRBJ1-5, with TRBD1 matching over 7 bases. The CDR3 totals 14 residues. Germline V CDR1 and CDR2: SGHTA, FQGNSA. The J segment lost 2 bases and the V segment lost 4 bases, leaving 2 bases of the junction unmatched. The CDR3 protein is CASSSGQGNQPQHF. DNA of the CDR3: TGTGCCAGCAGCTCAGGACAGGGCAATCAGCCCCAGCATTTT. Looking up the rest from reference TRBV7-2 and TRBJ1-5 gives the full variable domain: GAGVSQSPSNKVTEKGKDVELRCDPISGHTALYWYRQSLGQGLEFLIYFQGNSAPDKSGLPSDRFSAERTGGSVSTLTIQRTQQEDSAVYLCASSSGQGNQPQHFGDGTRLSIL.

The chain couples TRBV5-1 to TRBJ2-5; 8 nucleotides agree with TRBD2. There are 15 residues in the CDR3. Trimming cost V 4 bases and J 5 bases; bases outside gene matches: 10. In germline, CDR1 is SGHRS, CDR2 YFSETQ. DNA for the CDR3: TGCGCCAGCAGCAGGGGACTAGGGGGGTTTGAGACCCAGTACTTC. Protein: CASSRGLGGFETQYF.

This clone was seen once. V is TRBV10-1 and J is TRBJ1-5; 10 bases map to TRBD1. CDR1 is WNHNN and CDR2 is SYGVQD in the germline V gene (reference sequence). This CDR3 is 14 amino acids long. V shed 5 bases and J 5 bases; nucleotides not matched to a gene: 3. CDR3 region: CASSPGQGDQPQHF. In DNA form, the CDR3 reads TGCGCCAGCAGTCCTGGACAGGGGGATCAGCCCCAGCATTTT.

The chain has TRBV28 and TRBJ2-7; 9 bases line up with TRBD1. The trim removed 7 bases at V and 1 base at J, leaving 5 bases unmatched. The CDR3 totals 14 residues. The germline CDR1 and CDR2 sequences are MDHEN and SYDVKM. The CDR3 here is CASTSGTGSYEQYF. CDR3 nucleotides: TGTGCCAGCACCTCCGGGACAGGGTCCTACGAGCAGTACTTC.

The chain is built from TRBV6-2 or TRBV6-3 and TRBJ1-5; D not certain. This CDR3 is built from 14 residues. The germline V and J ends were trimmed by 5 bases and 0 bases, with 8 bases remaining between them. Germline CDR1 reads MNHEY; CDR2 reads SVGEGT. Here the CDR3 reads CASSQQNSNQPQHF. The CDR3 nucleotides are TGTGCCAGCAGTCAACAGAATAGCAATCAGCCCCAGCATTTT.

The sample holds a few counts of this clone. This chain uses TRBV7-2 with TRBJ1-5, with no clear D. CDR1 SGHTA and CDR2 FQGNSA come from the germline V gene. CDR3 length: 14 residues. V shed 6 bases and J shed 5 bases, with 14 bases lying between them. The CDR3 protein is CASSHGLIDQPQHF. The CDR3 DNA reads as TGTGCCAGCAGTCACGGACTGATTGATCAGCCCCAGCATTTT.

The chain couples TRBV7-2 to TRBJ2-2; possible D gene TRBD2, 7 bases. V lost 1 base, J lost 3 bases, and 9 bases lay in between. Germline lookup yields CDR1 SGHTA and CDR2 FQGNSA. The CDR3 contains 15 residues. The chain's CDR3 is CASSLGGGHTGELFF. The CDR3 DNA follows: TGTGCCAGCAGCTTAGGCGGGGGCCACACCGGGGAGCTGTTTTTT.

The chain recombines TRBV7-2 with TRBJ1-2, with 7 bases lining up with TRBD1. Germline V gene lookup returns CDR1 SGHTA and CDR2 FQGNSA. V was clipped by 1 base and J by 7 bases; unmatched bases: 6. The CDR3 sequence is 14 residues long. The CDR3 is CASSLDRGVSGYTF. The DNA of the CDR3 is TGTGCCAGCAGCTTAGACAGGGGAGTCTCTGGCTACACCTTC.

The CDR3 spells CASSQVLEAGKLFF. The CDR3 region has the DNA TGCGCCAGCAGCCAAGTTCTGGAGGCAGGAAAACTGTTTTTT. The rearrangement joins TRBV4-3 to TRBJ1-4; D ambiguous. V dropped 1 base and J dropped 10 bases, with 13 bases sitting between them. Germline V gives CDR1 LGHNA, CDR2 YSLEER. This CDR3 spans 14 amino acids.

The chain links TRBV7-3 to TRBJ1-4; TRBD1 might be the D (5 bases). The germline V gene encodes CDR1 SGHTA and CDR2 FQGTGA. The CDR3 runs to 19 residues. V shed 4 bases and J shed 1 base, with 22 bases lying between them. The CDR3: CASSSQYPQGWRTNEKLFF. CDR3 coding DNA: TGTGCCAGCAGCTCCCAATACCCGCAGGGTTGGCGAACTAATGAAAAACTGTTTTTT.

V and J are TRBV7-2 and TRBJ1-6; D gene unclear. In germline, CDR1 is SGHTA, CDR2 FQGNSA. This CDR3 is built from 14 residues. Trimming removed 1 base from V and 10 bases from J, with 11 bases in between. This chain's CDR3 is CASSLVLVRSPLHF. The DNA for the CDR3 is TGTGCCAGCAGCTTAGTTTTGGTGCGATCACCCCTCCACTTT.

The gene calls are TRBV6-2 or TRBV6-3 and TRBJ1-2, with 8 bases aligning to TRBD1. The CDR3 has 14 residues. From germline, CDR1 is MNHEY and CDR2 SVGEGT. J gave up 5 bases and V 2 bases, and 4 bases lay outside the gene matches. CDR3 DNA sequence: TGTGCCAGCAGTTACCACGGACAGGGTTATGGCTACACCTTC. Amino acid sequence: CASSYHGQGYGYTF.

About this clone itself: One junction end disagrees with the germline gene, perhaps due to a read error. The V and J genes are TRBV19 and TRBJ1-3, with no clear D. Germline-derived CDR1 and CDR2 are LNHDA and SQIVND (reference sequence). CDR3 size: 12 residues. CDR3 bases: TGTGCCAGTAGTATCTATGGAGACACCATATATTTT. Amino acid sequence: CASSIYGDTIYF.

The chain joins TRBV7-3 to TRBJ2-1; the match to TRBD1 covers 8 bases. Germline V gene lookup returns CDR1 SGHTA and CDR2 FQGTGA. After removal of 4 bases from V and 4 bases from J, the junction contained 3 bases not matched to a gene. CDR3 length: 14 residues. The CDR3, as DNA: TGTGCCAGCAGCTCGGGACAGGCTTACAATGAGCAGTTCTTC. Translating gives CASSSGQAYNEQFF.